A selection of T cell receptor beta chains follows, all from one sample in a study of blood T cell repertoires in COVID-19. Here immunoSEQ multiplex PCR was the method, and the copy in TCRdb shows in-frame clones only, minus some. The repertoire holds approximately 450,000 clones, approximately 90% seen once, with roughly 4.3% in the top ten. Sequencing was carried out using peripheral blood. The receptor source for this set is a woman under 40 with acute or convalescent COVID-19. CDR3s include the opening cysteine and the closing phenylalanine or tryptophan. A D gene is named only where the DNA matches it firmly.

V,J,D,CDR3
TRBV7-9,TRBJ1-2,-,CASSTDSYGYTF
TRBV7-7,TRBJ2-7,TRBD1,CASSLETGTGDIPLSYEQYF
TRBV7-9,TRBJ1-3,-,CASSLGYTDSGNTIYF
TRBV19,TRBJ2-5,-,CASSIGGRGKETQYF
TRBV10-3,TRBJ2-2,TRBD2,CAISASGGPPGELFF
TRBV27,TRBJ1-2,-,CASRTAMGYTF
TRBV25-1,TRBJ2-2,-,CASSDFRELTGELFF
TRBV5-5,TRBJ2-1,TRBD1,CASSLQGSEQFF
TRBV5-1,TRBJ1-6,-,CASSLGNAGSHSPLHF
TRBV7-3,TRBJ2-3,TRBD2,CASSPGLAGDYTDTQYF
TRBV12-3/TRBV12-4,TRBJ2-1,TRBD1,CASRPGQVSEFF
TRBV7-8,TRBJ2-7,TRBD1,CASSAYRGTTYEQYF
TRBV30,TRBJ2-3,-,CAYKLGITDTQYF
TRBV3-1/TRBV3-2,TRBJ2-5,-,CASSHRGAQETQYF
TRBV12-3/TRBV12-4,TRBJ2-7,-,CASSSVRLYEQYF
TRBV29-1,TRBJ2-7,-,CSARGLAVDEQYF
TRBV24-1,TRBJ2-3,-,CATSDWRGGSTDTQYF
TRBV5-1,TRBJ2-2,-,CASSPTDGPPGELFF
TRBV11-3,TRBJ2-7,-,CASSLGYGDIYEQYF
TRBV18,TRBJ2-2,-,CASRHPGGPTNTGELFF